The subject of this entry is one T cell receptor (beta chain). Trimming took 3 bases from V and 6 from J, leaving 18 bases between them. Germline loops: CDR1 KGHSH, CDR2 LQKENI. The CDR3 length is 16 residues. Profiled with immunoSEQ multiplex PCR; TCRdb holds only in-frame clones, not every one. The table shows tens of thousands of clones, with about 90% occurring only once. These data are taken from a study of PD-L1 blockade in urothelial cancer. The time point was: pretreatment peripheral blood. The material was PBMCs, obtained around atezolizumab (anti-PD-L1) treatment. The chain is built from TRBV18 and TRBJ2-1; D is unclear. The TCR comes from a man aged 55 to 70 with urothelial cancer. The CDR3 region has the DNA TGTGCCAGCTCACCGATTTTCGGAGCTGAAATCAATGAGCAGTTCTTC. Amino acid sequence: CASSPIFGAEINEQFF.